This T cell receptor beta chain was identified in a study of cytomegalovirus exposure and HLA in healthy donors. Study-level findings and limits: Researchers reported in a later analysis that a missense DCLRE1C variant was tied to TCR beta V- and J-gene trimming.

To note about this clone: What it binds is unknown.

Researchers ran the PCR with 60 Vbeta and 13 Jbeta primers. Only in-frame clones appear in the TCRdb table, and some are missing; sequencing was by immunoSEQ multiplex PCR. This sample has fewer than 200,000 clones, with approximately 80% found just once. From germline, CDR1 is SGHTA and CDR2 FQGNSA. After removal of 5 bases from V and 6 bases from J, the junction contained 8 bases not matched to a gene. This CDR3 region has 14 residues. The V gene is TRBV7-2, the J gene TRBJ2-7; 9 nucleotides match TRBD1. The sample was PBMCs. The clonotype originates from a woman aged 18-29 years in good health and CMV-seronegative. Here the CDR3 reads CASSHTGGASEQYF. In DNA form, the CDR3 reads TGTGCCAGCAGCCACACAGGGGGCGCTTCCGAGCAGTACTTC.